Listed below are T cell receptor beta chains from one sample, sequenced in a study of OX40 agonist ivuxolimab in advanced cancers. Repertoires were generated with immunoSEQ multiplex PCR, while TCRdb's copy carries only in-frame clones and drops some. The profile shows 70,000 to 95,000 clones, about 86% of them singletons. The sample consisted of CD4+ or CD8+ T cells sorted from blood, taken in a trial of the OX40 agonist ivuxolimab. All receptors derive from an adult with an advanced solid tumor such as melanoma, head and neck, liver or kidney cancer. Each CDR3 is given with its conserved first and last residue. D genes are given only for firm matches. Clone sizes are given selectively: once, few, many, or a class where the clone is expanded.

j_gene	v_gene	d_gene	abundance	len	CDR3nt	CDR3aa
TRBJ2-5	TRBV5-1	.	.	15	TGCGCCAGCAGCCTCCACGGGGGATCCCAAGAGACCCAGTACTTC	CASSLHGGSQETQYF
TRBJ2-7	TRBV28	.	few	16	TGTGCCAGCAGTTTAAGTAGCGGAGGGCTCTCCTACGAGCAGTACTTC	CASSLSSGGLSYEQYF
TRBJ1-1	TRBV20-1	.	few	11	TGCAGTGCTCCAGATTACACTGAAGCTTTCTTT	CSAPDYTEAFF
TRBJ2-1	TRBV11-3	.	.	14	TGTGCCAGCAGCTTAGGCGGAGCCTACAATGAGCAGTTCTTC	CASSLGGAYNEQFF
TRBJ2-6	TRBV5-1	.	.	16	TGCGCCAGCAGCCTGTTAATGGGCACTGGGGCCAACGTCCTGACTTTC	CASSLLMGTGANVLTF
TRBJ1-1	TRBV6-6	.	.	15	TGTGCCAGCAGTTACTCTCAGGGATTGCACCGACCTGCTTTCTTT	CASSYSQGLHRPAFF
TRBJ1-1	TRBV10-2	.	once	13	TGCGCCAGCAGCGGTGGGGGGCTCACTGAAGCTTTCTTT	CASSGGGLTEAFF
TRBJ1-5	TRBV6-1	TRBD1	.	15	TGTGCCAGCAGTGCACAGGGGGCTGGCAATCAGCCCCAGCATTTT	CASSAQGAGNQPQHF
TRBJ2-7	TRBV4-2	.	.	15	TGTGCCAGCAGCCAAGCCGACGGGTCGTCCTACGAGCAGTACTTC	CASSQADGSSYEQYF
TRBJ2-1	TRBV4-2	TRBD2	once	16	TGTGCCAGCAGCCAACTACTAGCGGACGATAGCGATGAGCAGTTCTTC	CASSQLLADDSDEQFF
TRBJ2-3	TRBV5-5	TRBD2	once	14	TGTGCCAGCTCAACTAGCGGGGGAACAGATACGCAGTATTTT	CASSTSGGTDTQYF
TRBJ1-4	TRBV5-1	.	.	15	TGCGCCAGCAGCTTGGAAATTGGAACTAATGAAAAACTGTTTTTT	CASSLEIGTNEKLFF
TRBJ2-7	TRBV9	.	.	15	TGTGCCAGCAGCGTAGAGGCAGGGGGGGGCTACGAGCAGTACTTC	CASSVEAGGGYEQYF
TRBJ2-5	TRBV4-3	TRBD2	.	22	TGCGCCAGCAGCCAAGATACAATTAGGCGGGGGAAAATAGTACGGGGGCAAGAGACCCAGTACTTC	CASSQDTIRRGKIVRGQETQYF
TRBJ2-1	TRBV19	TRBD2	once	15	TGTGCCAGTAGTATTAGCCTAGCGGGGCCCGGGGGGCAGTTCTTC	CASSISLAGPGGQFF
TRBJ1-1	TRBV12-5	.	.	15	TGTGCTAGTGGTTTGGTACAACCGGGGGCGTCGGAAGCTTTCTTT	CASGLVQPGASEAFF
TRBJ1-2	TRBV7-8	.	.	14	TGTGCCAGCAGCCCAGTTGGGAAGACAAGGGGCTACACCTTC	CASSPVGKTRGYTF
TRBJ2-5	TRBV18	.	.	14	TGTGCCAGCTCACCACCGGAGAATCGAGAGACCCAGTACTTC	CASSPPENRETQYF
TRBJ1-5	TRBV21-1	.	.	16	TGTGCCAGCAGCAAAACCCGGGACAGGATGGACCAGCCCCAGCATTTT	CASSKTRDRMDQPQHF